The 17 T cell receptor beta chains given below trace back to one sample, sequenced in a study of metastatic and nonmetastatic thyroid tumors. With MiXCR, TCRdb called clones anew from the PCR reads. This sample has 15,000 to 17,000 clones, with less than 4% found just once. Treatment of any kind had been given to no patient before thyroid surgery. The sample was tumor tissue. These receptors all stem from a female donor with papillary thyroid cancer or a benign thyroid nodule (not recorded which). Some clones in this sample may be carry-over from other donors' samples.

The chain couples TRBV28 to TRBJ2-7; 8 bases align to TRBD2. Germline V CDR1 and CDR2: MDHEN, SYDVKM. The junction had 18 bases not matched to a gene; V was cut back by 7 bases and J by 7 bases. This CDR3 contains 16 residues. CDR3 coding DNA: TGTGCCAGCAACAGCCTCCGGGACCTCTCGGGGGGGGAGCAGTACTTC. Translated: CASNSLRDLSGGEQYF.

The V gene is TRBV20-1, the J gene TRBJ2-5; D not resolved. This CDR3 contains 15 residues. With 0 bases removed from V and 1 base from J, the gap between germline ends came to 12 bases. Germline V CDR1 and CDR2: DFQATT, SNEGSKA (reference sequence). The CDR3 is CSARDWALSQETQYF. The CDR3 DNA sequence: TGCAGTGCTAGAGATTGGGCGCTTAGCCAAGAGACCCAGTACTTC.

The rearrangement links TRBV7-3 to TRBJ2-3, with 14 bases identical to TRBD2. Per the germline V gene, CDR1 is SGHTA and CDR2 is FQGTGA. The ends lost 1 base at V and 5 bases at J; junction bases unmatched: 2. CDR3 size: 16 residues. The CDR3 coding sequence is TGTGCCAGCAGCTTAAGTGGGACTAGCGGGGGAGATACGCAGTATTTT. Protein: CASSLSGTSGGDTQYF.

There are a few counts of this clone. The CDR3 DNA sequence: TGTGCCAGCAGTGAAGATGCGGGAGGGCCGAGAGATACGCAGTATTTT. Its translation: CASSEDAGGPRDTQYF. The chain has TRBV6-1 and TRBJ2-3, with 9 bases lining up with TRBD2. CDR3 size: 16 residues. Germline V gene sequence: CDR1 MNHNS, CDR2 SASEGT. Losses at the gene ends were 1 base for V and 5 bases for J; bases not matched to a gene: 7.

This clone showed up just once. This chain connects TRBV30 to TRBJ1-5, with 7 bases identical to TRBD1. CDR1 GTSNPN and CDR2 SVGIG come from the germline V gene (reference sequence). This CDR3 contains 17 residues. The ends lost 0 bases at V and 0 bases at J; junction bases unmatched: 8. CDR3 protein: CAWSVNRGPYSNQPQHF. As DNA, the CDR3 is TGTGCCTGGAGTGTAAACAGGGGCCCTTATAGCAATCAGCCCCAGCATTTT.

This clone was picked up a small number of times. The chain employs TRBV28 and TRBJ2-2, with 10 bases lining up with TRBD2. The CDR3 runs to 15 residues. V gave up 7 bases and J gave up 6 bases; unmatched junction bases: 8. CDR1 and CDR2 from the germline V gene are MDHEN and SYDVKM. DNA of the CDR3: TGTGCCAGCACCCAATTAGCGGGAGGAGCCGGGGAGCTGTTTTTT. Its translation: CASTQLAGGAGELFF.

The CDR3 sequence is CASSSQTGRGTGELFF. The CDR3, as DNA: TGCGCCAGCAGCTCCCAGACAGGGCGAGGCACCGGGGAGCTGTTTTTT. The chain combines TRBV5-1 with TRBJ2-2, with 7 bases aligning to TRBD1. The V gene's germline CDR1 is SGHRS and CDR2 YFSETQ. The CDR3 sequence is 16 residues long. J was trimmed by 4 bases and V by 3 bases; bases with no gene match: 9.

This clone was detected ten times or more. DNA of the CDR3: TGTGCCAGCAGGGGACTAGCGGGCCTCCGGCGCCAAGAGACCCAGTACTTC. Translating it yields CASRGLAGLRRQETQYF. The chain is built from TRBV2 and TRBJ2-5, with 12 positions matching TRBD2. Trimming at V came to 6 bases and at J to 1 base, leaving 9 bases not matched to a gene. The germline V gene has CDR1 SNHLY and CDR2 FYNNEI. The CDR3 has 17 amino acids.

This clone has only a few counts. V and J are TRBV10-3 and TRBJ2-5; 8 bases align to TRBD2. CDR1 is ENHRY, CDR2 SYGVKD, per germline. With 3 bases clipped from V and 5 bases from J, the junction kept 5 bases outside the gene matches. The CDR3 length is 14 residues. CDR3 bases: TGTGCCATCAGTGACGGGACTAGTGACGAGACCCAGTACTTC. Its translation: CAISDGTSDETQYF.

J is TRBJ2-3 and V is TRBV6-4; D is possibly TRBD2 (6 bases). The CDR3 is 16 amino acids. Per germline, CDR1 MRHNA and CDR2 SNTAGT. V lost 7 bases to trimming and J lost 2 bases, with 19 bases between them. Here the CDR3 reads CASTNLAESATDTQYF. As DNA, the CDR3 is TGTGCCAGCACTAACTTAGCGGAAAGCGCCACAGATACGCAGTATTTT.

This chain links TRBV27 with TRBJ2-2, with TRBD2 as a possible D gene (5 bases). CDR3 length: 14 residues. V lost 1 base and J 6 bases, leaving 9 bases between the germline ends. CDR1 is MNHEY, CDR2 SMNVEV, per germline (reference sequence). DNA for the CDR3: TGTGCCAGCAGTTTATTTGCGGGTCCCGGGGAGCTGTTTTTT. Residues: CASSLFAGPGELFF.

Here the CDR3 reads CATLGTGGYNEQFF. CDR3 bases: TGTGCGACCCTCGGGACAGGAGGGTACAATGAGCAGTTCTTC. The chain joins TRBV28 to TRBJ2-1; 8 nucleotides align to TRBD1. The CDR3 sequence is 14 residues long. CDR1 and CDR2 from the germline V gene are MDHEN and SYDVKM.

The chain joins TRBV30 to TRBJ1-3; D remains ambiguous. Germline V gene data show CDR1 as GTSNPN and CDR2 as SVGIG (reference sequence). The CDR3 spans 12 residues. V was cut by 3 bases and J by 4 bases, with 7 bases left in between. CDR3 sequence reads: CAWRGVGNTIYF. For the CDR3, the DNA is TGTGCCTGGAGGGGTGTAGGAAACACCATATATTTT. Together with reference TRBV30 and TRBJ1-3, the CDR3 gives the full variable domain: SQTIHQWPATLVQPVGSPLSLECTVEGTSNPNLYWYRQAAGRGLQLLFYSVGIGQISSEVPQNLSASRPQDRQFILSSKKLLLSDSGFYLCAWRGVGNTIYFGEGSWLTVV.

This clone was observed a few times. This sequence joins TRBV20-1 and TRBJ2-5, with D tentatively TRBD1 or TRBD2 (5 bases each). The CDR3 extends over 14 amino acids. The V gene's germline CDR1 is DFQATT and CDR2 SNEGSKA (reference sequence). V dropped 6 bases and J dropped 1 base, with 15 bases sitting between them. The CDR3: CSAESGTIQETQYF. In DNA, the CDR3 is TGCAGTGCGGAAAGTGGGACCATCCAAGAGACCCAGTACTTC.

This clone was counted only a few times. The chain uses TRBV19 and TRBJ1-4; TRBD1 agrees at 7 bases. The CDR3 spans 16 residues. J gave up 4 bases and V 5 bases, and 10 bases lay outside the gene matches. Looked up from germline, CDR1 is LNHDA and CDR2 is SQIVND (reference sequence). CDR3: CASSPLRTGLNEKLFF. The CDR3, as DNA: TGTGCCAGTAGTCCCCTCCGGACAGGCCTTAATGAAAAACTGTTTTTT.

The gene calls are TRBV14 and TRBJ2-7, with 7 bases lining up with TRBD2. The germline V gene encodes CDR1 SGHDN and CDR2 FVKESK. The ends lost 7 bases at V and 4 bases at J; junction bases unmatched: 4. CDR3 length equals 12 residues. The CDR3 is CASTRLAYEQYF. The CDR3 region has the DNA TGTGCCAGCACTCGACTAGCTTACGAGCAGTACTTC.

The chain's CDR3 is CASSPVGGPAEQFF. The DNA for the CDR3 is TGTGCCAGCTCACCAGTAGGAGGGCCGGCAGAGCAGTTCTTC. The chain employs TRBV18 and TRBJ2-1; possible D gene TRBD2, 6 bases. Germline-derived CDR1 and CDR2 are KGHSH and LQKENI. Between the trimmed V and J ends, which lost 2 bases and 10 bases, there was a span of 15 bases. The CDR3 contains 14 residues.